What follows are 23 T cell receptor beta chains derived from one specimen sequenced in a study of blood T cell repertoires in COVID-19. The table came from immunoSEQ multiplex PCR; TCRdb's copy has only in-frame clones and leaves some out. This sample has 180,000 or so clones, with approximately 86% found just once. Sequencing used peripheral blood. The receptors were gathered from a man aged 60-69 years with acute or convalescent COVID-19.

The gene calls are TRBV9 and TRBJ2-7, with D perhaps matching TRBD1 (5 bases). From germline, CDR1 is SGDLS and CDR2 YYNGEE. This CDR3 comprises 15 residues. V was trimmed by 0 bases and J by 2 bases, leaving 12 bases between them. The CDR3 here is CASSVAPGNTYEQYF. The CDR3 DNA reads TGTGCCAGCAGCGTAGCCCCAGGGAACACCTACGAGCAGTACTTC.

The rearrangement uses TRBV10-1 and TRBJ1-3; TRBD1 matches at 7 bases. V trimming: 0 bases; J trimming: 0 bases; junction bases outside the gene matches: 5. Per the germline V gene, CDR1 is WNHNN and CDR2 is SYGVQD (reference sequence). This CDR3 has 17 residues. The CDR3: CASSESRGTRSGNTIYF. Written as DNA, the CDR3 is TGCGCCAGCAGTGAGTCCAGGGGGACCCGCTCTGGAAACACCATATATTTT.

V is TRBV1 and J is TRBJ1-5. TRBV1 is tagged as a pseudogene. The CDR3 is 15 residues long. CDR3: CTSSHAGRAIQPQHF. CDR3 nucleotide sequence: TGCACCAGCAGCCATGCCGGGCGGGCAATTCAGCCCCAGCATTTT.

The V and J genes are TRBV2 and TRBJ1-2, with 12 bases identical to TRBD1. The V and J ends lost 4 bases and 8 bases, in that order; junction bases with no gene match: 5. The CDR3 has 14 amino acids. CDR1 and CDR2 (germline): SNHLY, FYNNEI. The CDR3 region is CASSGGQGARGYTF. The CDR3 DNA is TGTGCCAGCAGTGGGGGACAGGGGGCTCGCGGCTACACCTTC. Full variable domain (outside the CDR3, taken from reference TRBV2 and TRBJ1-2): EPEVTQTPSHQVTQMGQEVILRCVPISNHLYFYWYRQILGQKVEFLVSFYNNEISEKSEIFDDQFSVERPDGSNFTLKIRSTKLEDSAMYFCASSGGQGARGYTFGSGTRLTVV.

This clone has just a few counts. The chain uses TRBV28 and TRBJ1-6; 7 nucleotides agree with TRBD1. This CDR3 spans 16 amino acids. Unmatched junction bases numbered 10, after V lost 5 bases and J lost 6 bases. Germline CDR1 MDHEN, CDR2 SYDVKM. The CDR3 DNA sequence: TGTGCCAGCAGTGCTTCTCCCGGGACAGTTAATTCACCCCTCCACTTT. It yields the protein CASSASPGTVNSPLHF.

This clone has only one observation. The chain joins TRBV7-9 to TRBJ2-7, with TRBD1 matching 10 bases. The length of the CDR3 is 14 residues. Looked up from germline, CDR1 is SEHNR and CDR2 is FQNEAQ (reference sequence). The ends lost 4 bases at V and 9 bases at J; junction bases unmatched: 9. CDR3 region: CASSSRDRGGRQYF. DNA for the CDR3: TGTGCCAGCAGCTCGCGGGACAGGGGTGGAAGGCAGTACTTC.

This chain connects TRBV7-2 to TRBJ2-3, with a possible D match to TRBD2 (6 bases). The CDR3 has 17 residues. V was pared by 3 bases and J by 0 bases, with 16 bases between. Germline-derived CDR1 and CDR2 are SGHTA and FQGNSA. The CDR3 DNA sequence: TGTGCCAGCAGCTTCAAGCCGCTAGCGCCGAGCACAGATACGCAGTATTTT. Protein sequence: CASSFKPLAPSTDTQYF.

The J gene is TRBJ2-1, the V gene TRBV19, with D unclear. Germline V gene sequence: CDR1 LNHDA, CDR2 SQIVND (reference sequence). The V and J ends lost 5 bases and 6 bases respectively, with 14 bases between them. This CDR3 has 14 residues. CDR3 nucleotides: TGTGCCAGTAGTGTCCCCTTACGAGGCAATGAGCAGTTCTTC. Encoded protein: CASSVPLRGNEQFF. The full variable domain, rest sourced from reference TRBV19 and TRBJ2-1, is DGGITQSPKYLFRKEGQNVTLSCEQNLNHDAMYWYRQDPGQGLRLIYYSQIVNDFQKGDIAEGYSVSREKKESFPLTVTSAQKNPTAFYLCASSVPLRGNEQFFGPGTRLTVL.

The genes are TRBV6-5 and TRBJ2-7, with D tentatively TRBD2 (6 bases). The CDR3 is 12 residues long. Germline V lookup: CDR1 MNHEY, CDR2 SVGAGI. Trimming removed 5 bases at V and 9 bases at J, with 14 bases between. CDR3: CASSPLGGRQYF. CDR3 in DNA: TGTGCCAGCAGTCCTCTGGGGGGACGGCAGTACTTC.

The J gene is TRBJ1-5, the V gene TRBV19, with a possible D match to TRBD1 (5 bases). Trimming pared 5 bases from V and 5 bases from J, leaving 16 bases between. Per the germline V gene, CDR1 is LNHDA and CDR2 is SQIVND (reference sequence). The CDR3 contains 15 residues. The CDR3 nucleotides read TGTGCCAGTAGTCGGGCAGGGTCGGTCCATCAGCCCCAGCATTTT. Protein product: CASSRAGSVHQPQHF.

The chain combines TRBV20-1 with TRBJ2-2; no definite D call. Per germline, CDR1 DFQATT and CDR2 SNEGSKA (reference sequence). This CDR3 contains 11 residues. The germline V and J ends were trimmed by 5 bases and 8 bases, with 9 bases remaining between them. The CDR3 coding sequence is TGCAGTGCTCCCCTTTTAGGGGAGCTGTTTTTT. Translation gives CSAPLLGELFF.

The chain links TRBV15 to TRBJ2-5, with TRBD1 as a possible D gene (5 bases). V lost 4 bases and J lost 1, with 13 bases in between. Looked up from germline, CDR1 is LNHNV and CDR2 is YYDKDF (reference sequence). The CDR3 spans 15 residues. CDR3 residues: CATSTRLGLQETQYF. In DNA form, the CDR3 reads TGTGCCACCAGCACCCGTTTGGGGCTCCAAGAGACCCAGTACTTC.

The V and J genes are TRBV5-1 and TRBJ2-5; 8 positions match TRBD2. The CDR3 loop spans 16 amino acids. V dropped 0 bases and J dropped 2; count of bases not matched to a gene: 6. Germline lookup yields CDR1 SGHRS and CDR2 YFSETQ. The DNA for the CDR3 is TGCGCCAGCAGCTTGGGCCCAGCGGGGGAGCAAGAGACCCAGTACTTC. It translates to CASSLGPAGEQETQYF.

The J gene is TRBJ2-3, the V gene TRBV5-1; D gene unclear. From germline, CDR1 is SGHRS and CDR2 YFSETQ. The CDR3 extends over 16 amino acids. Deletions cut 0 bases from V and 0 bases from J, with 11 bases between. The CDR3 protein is CASSLAPLPSTDTQYF. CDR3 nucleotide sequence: TGCGCCAGCAGCTTGGCGCCTCTACCTAGCACAGATACGCAGTATTTT. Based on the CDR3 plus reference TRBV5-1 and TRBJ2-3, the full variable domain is KAGVTQTPRYLIKTRGQQVTLSCSPISGHRSVSWYQQTPGQGLQFLFEYFSETQRNKGNFPGRFSGRQFSNSRSEMNVSTLELGDSALYLCASSLAPLPSTDTQYFGPGTRLTVL.

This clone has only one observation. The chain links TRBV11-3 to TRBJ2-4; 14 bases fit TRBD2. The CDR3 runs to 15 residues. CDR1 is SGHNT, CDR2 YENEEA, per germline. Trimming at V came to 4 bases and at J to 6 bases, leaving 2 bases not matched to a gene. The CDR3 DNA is TGTGCCAGCAGCTCCGGACTAGCGGGAGGAAACATTCAGTACTTC. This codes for CASSSGLAGGNIQYF.

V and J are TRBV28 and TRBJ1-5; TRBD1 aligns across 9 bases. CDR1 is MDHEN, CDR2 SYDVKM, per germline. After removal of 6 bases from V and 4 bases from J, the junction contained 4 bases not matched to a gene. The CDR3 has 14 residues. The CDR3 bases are TGTGCCAGCAGGCCACAGGGGGCAAATCAGCCCCAGCATTTT. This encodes CASRPQGANQPQHF.

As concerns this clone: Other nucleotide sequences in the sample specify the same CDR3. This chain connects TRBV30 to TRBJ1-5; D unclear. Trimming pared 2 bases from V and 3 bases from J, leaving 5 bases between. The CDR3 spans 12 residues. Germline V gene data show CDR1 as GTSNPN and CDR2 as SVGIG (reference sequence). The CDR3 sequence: CAWSWANQPQHF. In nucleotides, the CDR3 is TGTGCCTGGAGTTGGGCCAATCAGCCCCAGCATTTT.

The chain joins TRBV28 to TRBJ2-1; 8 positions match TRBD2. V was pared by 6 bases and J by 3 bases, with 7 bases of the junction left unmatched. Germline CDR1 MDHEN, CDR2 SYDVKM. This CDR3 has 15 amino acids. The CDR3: CASSSSGTSYNEQFF. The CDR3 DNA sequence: TGTGCCAGCAGCTCGTCCGGGACTAGCTACAATGAGCAGTTCTTC.

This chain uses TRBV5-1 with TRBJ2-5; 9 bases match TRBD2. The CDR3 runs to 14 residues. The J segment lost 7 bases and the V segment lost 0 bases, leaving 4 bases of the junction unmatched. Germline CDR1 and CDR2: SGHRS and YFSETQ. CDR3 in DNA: TGCGCCAGCAGCTTGGGTCTAGCGGGAAGGACCCAGTACTTC. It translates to CASSLGLAGRTQYF.

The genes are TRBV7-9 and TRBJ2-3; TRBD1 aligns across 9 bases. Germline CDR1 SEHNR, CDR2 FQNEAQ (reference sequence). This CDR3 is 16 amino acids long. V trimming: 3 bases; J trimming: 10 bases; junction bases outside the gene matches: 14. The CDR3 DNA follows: TGTGCCAGCAGCTTTGGGGGGACAGGGCCCTTAGCAGCGCAGTATTTT. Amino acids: CASSFGGTGPLAAQYF.

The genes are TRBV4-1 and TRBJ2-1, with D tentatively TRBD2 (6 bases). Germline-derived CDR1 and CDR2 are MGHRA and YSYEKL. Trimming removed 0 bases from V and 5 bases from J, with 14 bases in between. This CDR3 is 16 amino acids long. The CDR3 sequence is CASSQDRASANNEQFF. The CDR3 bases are TGCGCCAGCAGCCAAGATAGGGCTAGCGCGAACAATGAGCAGTTCTTC.

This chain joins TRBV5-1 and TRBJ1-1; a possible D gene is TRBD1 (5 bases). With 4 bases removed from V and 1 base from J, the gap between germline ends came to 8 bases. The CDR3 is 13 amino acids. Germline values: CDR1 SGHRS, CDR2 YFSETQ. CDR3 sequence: CASSQQENTEAFF. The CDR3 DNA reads TGCGCCAGCAGCCAACAGGAGAACACTGAAGCTTTCTTT.

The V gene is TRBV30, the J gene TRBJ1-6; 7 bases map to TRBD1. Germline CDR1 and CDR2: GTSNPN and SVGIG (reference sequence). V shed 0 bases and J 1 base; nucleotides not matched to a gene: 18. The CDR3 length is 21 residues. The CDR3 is CAWSVRGMGQGDRSYNSPLHF. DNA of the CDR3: TGTGCCTGGAGTGTACGAGGGATGGGGCAGGGGGATCGGTCCTATAATTCACCCCTCCACTTT.